Reported below is one TCR beta chain. Its target is unknown. The data are from a study of cytomegalovirus exposure and HLA in healthy donors. In the study overall: There were 88 million or so unique TCRs (from HLA-typed donors) in an early data release. Study-wide results and caveats: Cytomegalovirus status was reportedly diagnosed by the classifier with high sensitivity and specificity. Presence/absence results assume similar sequencing depth per donor, which may not hold.

Vbeta (60) and Jbeta (13) primers were used in the PCR. Only in-frame clones appear in the TCRdb table, and some are missing; sequencing was by immunoSEQ multiplex PCR. The table has 55,000 to 75,000 clones, around 74% seen once. V was clipped by 0 bases and J by 3 bases, with 10 bases between them. Germline V gene data show CDR1 as SGHRS and CDR2 as YFSETQ. The CDR3 runs to 14 residues. The TCR sequence derives from a human donor in good health. This chain links TRBV5-1 with TRBJ2-7; D gene uncertain. Sequencing was performed on PBMCs. DNA of the CDR3: TGCGCCAGCAGCTTGGACCAAAAACACTACGAGCAGTACTTC. Amino acids: CASSLDQKHYEQYF.